This TCR beta chain appears in the sequencing data of a study of immune cell composition in non-small cell lung cancer. As regards this clone: Its antigen is currently unknown.

Study-wide findings and caveats: In adenocarcinoma, maximal tumour-associated clone frequency tracked TIL tumour reactivity.

Assay: immunoSEQ multiplex PCR; the TCRdb copy retains only in-frame clones and omits some. The data contain thousands of clones, about 80% of them seen just once; the ten biggest clones take up around a tenth. The specimen sequenced was lung tumor tissue. The sequence was obtained from a human donor with non-small cell lung cancer.

The CDR3 region is CASSSPTSGGYEQYF. DNA of the CDR3: TGTGCCAGCAGCTCTCCGACTAGCGGGGGTTACGAGCAGTACTTC. The gene calls are TRBV7-9 and TRBJ2-7; 12 bases align to TRBD2. The J segment lost 4 bases and the V segment lost 4 bases, leaving 5 bases of the junction unmatched. The length of the CDR3 is 15 residues. Germline V CDR1 and CDR2: SEHNR, FQNEAQ (reference sequence). The whole variable domain, remainder taken from reference TRBV7-9 and TRBJ2-7, is DTGVSQNPRHKITKRGQNVTFRCDPISEHNRLYWYRQTLGQGPEFLTYFQNEAQLEKSRLLSDRFSAERPKGSFSTLEIQRTEQGDSAMYLCASSSPTSGGYEQYFGPGTRLTVT.